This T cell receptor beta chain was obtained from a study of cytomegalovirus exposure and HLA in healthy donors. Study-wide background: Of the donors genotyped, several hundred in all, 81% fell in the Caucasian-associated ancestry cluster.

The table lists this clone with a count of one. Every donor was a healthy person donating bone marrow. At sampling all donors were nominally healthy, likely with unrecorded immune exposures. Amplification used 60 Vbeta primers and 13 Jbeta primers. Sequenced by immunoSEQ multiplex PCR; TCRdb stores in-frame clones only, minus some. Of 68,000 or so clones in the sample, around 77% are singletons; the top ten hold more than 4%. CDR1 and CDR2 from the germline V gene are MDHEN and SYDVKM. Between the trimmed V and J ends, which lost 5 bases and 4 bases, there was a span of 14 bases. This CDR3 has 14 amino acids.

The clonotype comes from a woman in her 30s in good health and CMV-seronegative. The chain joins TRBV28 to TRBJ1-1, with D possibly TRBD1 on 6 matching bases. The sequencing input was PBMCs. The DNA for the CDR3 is TGTGCCAGCAGTCTGGGGGACACACGCACTGAAGCTTTCTTT. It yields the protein CASSLGDTRTEAFF. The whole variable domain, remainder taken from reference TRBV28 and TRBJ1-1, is DVKVTQSSRYLVKRTGEKVFLECVQDMDHENMFWYRQDPGLGLRLIYFSYDVKMKEKGDIPEGYSVSREKKERFSLILESASTNQTSMYLCASSLGDTRTEAFFGQGTRLTVV.